This passage covers 13 T cell receptor beta chains from one sample sequenced in a study of control samples from healthy donors and cancer patients. Some clones are missing from TCRdb's copy, which holds only in-frame ones; the method was immunoSEQ multiplex PCR. The table includes 100,000 to 150,000 clones, roughly 92% detected once. The sample was blood. The receptor source for this set is a man aged 18-30 years in good health.

The V call is TRBV27, the J call TRBJ1-1; no firm D call. The CDR3 contains 13 residues. Trimming left V 4 bases short and J 1 base short, with 7 bases between. Germline CDR1 MNHEY, CDR2 SMNVEV (reference sequence). CDR3 amino acids: CASSYRENTEAFF. CDR3 bases: TGTGCCAGCAGTTATAGAGAGAACACTGAAGCTTTCTTT.

The chain carries TRBV6-6 and TRBJ1-1; D ambiguous. The V gene's germline CDR1 is MNHNY and CDR2 SVGAGI (reference sequence). This CDR3 is 13 amino acids long. V was trimmed by 2 bases and J by 1 base, leaving 5 bases between them. CDR3 sequence: CASSYGRNTEAFF. In DNA form, the CDR3 reads TGTGCCAGCAGTTACGGGAGGAACACTGAAGCTTTCTTT.

The chain has TRBV25-1 and TRBJ2-1, with 8 bases aligning to TRBD2. CDR1 is MGHDK and CDR2 is SYGVNS in the germline V gene. Trimming took 4 bases from V and 9 from J; bases not matched to a gene: 8. This CDR3 is 14 amino acids long. Here the CDR3 DNA reads TGTGCCAGCAGTGTACCGGGGGGGCTGTCTGAGCAGTTCTTC. Translating gives CASSVPGGLSEQFF. The variable domain in full, with the rest retrieved from reference TRBV25-1 and TRBJ2-1, is EADIYQTPRYLVIGTGKKITLECSQTMGHDKMYWYQQDPGMELHLIHYSYGVNSTEKGDLSSESTVSRIRTEHFPLTLESARPSHTSQYLCASSVPGGLSEQFFGPGTRLTVL.

J is TRBJ2-2 and V is TRBV18; tentatively, D is TRBD1 or TRBD2 (5 bases each). Germline values: CDR1 KGHSH, CDR2 LQKENI. The CDR3 is 15 residues long. V lost 3 bases and J 3 bases, leaving 11 bases between the germline ends. The CDR3 DNA is TGTGCCAGCTCACCCCGGATGGGGGACACCGGGGAGCTGTTTTTT. Translated, it gives CASSPRMGDTGELFF.

The chain couples TRBV18 to TRBJ2-3, with TRBD1 matching 7 bases. The CDR3 length is 17 residues. Germline assignment: CDR1 KGHSH and CDR2 LQKENI. V was pared by 3 bases and J by 3 bases, with 12 bases of the junction left unmatched. CDR3 sequence reads: CASSPGVRQGKTDTQYF. The CDR3 nucleotides read TGTGCCAGCTCACCCGGGGTGCGACAGGGAAAAACAGATACGCAGTATTTT.

The rearrangement uses TRBV3-1 (or the pseudogene TRBV3-2) and TRBJ1-2, with no clear D. CDR3 length: 14 amino acids. Per germline, CDR1 LGHDT and CDR2 YNNKEL (reference sequence). V dropped 2 bases and J dropped 2 bases, with 9 bases sitting between them. The CDR3 loop is CASSQRAMNYGYTF. The CDR3 DNA reads as TGTGCCAGCAGCCAAAGGGCGATGAACTATGGCTACACCTTC.

This rearrangement joins TRBV19 to TRBJ2-2; TRBD1 is a possible D gene (5 bases). V dropped 0 bases and J dropped 4 bases, with 12 bases sitting between them. Looked up from germline, CDR1 is LNHDA and CDR2 is SQIVND (reference sequence). The CDR3 has 16 residues. Written as DNA, the CDR3 is TGTGCCAGTAGTATAGAGGCAGGGTCAGCCACCGGGGAGCTGTTTTTT. This encodes CASSIEAGSATGELFF.

This chain links TRBV4-2 with TRBJ2-1, with 8 bases identical to TRBD2. The V segment lost 0 bases and the J segment 4 bases; nucleotides outside the gene matches: 5. The germline V gene has CDR1 LGHNA and CDR2 YNFKEQ. The CDR3 has 16 amino acids. The CDR3 protein is CASSQEVGGVYNEQFF. CDR3 coding DNA: TGTGCCAGCAGCCAAGAGGTCGGGGGGGTGTACAATGAGCAGTTCTTC.

The chain links TRBV9 to TRBJ2-5; D possibly corresponds to TRBD2 (5 bases). The CDR3 covers 14 residues. Germline V lookup: CDR1 SGDLS, CDR2 YYNGEE. Between the trimmed V and J ends, which lost 0 bases and 1 base, there was a span of 7 bases. CDR3 sequence (DNA): TGTGCCAGCAGCGTAGCTAGCAGCCAAGAGACCCAGTACTTC. Its protein is CASSVASSQETQYF.

The V and J genes are TRBV19 and TRBJ1-1; D is unresolved. Germline V lookup: CDR1 LNHDA, CDR2 SQIVND (reference sequence). The CDR3 is made up of 15 amino acids. V shed 5 bases and J shed 3 bases, with 16 bases lying between them. The CDR3 nucleotides are TGTGCCAGTAGTCGACCTTGGGCCCTGGACACTGAAGCTTTCTTT. It codes for CASSRPWALDTEAFF.

The chain recombines TRBV18 with TRBJ2-5, with 10 bases fitting TRBD1. The length of the CDR3 is 14 residues. Unmatched junction bases numbered 3, after V lost 5 bases and J lost 3 bases. The germline V gene has CDR1 KGHSH and CDR2 LQKENI. CDR3 coding DNA: TGTGCCAGCTCAGAAGGGACAGGGGAAGAGACCCAGTACTTC. Protein product: CASSEGTGEETQYF.

The CDR3 loop reads CASGKGLAGADTQYF. Written as DNA, the CDR3 is TGTGCTAGTGGTAAAGGACTAGCGGGGGCAGATACGCAGTATTTT. The chain carries TRBV12-5 and TRBJ2-3, with 13 bases lining up with TRBD2. Germline CDR1 and CDR2: LGHNT and FRNRAP. This CDR3 has 15 amino acids. J gave up 4 bases and V 5 bases, and 3 bases lay outside the gene matches.

This clone was recorded once. This chain joins TRBV5-1 and TRBJ2-5, with no clear D. V lost 0 bases to trimming and J lost 1 base, with 4 bases between them. Germline-derived CDR1 and CDR2 are SGHRS and YFSETQ. The CDR3 totals 13 residues. The chain's CDR3 is CASSLARQETQYF. The CDR3 DNA follows: TGCGCCAGCAGCTTGGCCCGCCAAGAGACCCAGTACTTC.